One T cell receptor (beta chain) is described in this entry. Seattle patients were enrolled while actively infected and followed longitudinally. How the authors handled the data: Reference gene primers were amplified, and this amplification served to estimate nucleated cell counts. TCRdb's table, derived via immunoSEQ multiplex PCR, lists solely in-frame clones and lacks some. V, J and clone size derive from that table, while D and trimming were established from the DNA sequence. The table lists a few hundred thousand clones, around 91% of them singletons, with approximately 2.3% in the top ten. This specimen comes from a study of blood T cell repertoires in COVID-19. Study summary: T cells, B-cell-depleted T cells, or PBMCs supplied cDNA or gDNA.

The source is a woman in her sixties or seventies with COVID-19, enrolled during active disease. Input material: peripheral blood.

Here the CDR3 reads CASSPRGQIRNFYGYTF. CDR3 in DNA: TGTGCCAGCTCACCCCGCGGACAGATCCGTAATTTCTATGGCTACACCTTC. The chain has TRBV18 and TRBJ1-2; the D gene is possibly TRBD1 (6 bases). V was clipped by 3 bases and J by 4 bases, with 21 bases between them. The CDR3 length is 17 residues. Germline V gene data show CDR1 as KGHSH and CDR2 as LQKENI.